This is a list of T cell receptor beta chains from one sample in a study of graft-versus-host responses after intestinal transplantation. Clones were read by immunoSEQ multiplex PCR, and TCRdb kept only the in-frame ones, dropping some. The sample carries around 76,000 clones, 85% to 95% recorded once. No cognate antigen is known for these TCRs. The sample in question was unstimulated CD8+ T cells sorted from spleen or lymph node cells, obtained before intestinal transplant. These receptors were collected from a human donor who received an intestinal transplant. CDR3s include the opening cysteine and the closing phenylalanine or tryptophan. The D gene is left open where the match is weak. Size is stated for part of the rows, as once, few or many counts, or as a class when the clone is expanded.

D,V,size,J,CDR3,DNA
TRBD1,TRBV11-2,-,TRBJ2-5,CASSLTGGALETQYF,TGTGCCAGCAGCCTGACAGGGGGGGCCCTAGAGACCCAGTACTTC
-,TRBV2,-,TRBJ1-1,CASNEGTPTTEAFF,TGTGCCAGCAACGAGGGGACCCCGACAACTGAAGCTTTCTTT
-,TRBV28,-,TRBJ2-7,CASSSLTVLAGQYF,TGTGCCAGCAGTTCCTTGACTGTACTAGCTGGGCAGTACTTC
-,TRBV28,-,TRBJ2-7,CASSPGQGILAGVGEQYF,TGTGCCAGCAGTCCGGGACAGGGAATCCTAGCGGGAGTTGGCGAGCAGTACTTC
-,TRBV27,-,TRBJ2-3,CASRNWPGQTTDTQYF,TGTGCCAGCCGAAACTGGCCCGGACAGACCACAGATACGCAGTATTTT
-,TRBV15,-,TRBJ1-2,CATSATPTENYGYTF,TGTGCCACCAGCGCGACCCCTACAGAGAACTATGGCTACACCTTC
-,TRBV5-1,-,TRBJ2-3,CASSPGVDSTDTQYF,TGCGCCAGCAGCCCAGGGGTTGATAGCACAGATACGCAGTATTTT
TRBD2,TRBV27,-,TRBJ2-7,CASSFITSGRYEQYF,TGTGCCAGCAGTTTCATCACTAGCGGGAGGTACGAGCAGTACTTC
-,TRBV29-1,-,TRBJ1-2,CSVEGQNDLGNYGYTF,TGCAGCGTTGAGGGACAAAATGACCTCGGGAACTATGGCTACACCTTC
TRBD1,TRBV28,-,TRBJ2-7,CASSFGTGDEQYF,TGTGCCAGCAGTTTTGGGACAGGGGACGAGCAGTACTTC
-,TRBV5-1,-,TRBJ2-1,CASSLWGNEQFF,TGCGCCAGCAGCTTATGGGGTAATGAGCAGTTCTTC
-,TRBV18,-,TRBJ2-7,CASSPGGQSYEQYF,TGTGCCAGCTCACCCGGGGGACAATCCTACGAGCAGTACTTC
-,TRBV6-1,-,TRBJ1-5,CASSKGAESNQPQHF,TGTGCCAGCAGTAAAGGGGCAGAGAGCAATCAGCCCCAGCATTTT
-,TRBV7-6,-,TRBJ2-7,CASSDGGASWEQYF,TGTGCCAGCAGCGACGGAGGGGCTTCATGGGAGCAGTACTTC
-,TRBV15,-,TRBJ1-6,CATSRENSPLHF,TGTGCCACCAGCAGGGAGAATTCACCCCTCCACTTT
-,TRBV4-1,-,TRBJ2-5,CASSQDPGSGQETQYF,TGCGCCAGCAGCCAAGATCCAGGGAGCGGGCAAGAGACCCAGTACTTC
-,TRBV9,-,TRBJ1-1,CASSVIQENTEAFF,TGTGCCAGCAGCGTAATCCAGGAGAACACTGAAGCTTTCTTT
-,TRBV28,-,TRBJ1-1,CASSLEAEINTEAFF,TGTGCCAGCAGTTTAGAAGCTGAAATTAACACTGAAGCTTTCTTT
TRBD1,TRBV7-9,-,TRBJ1-4,CASSVQGNNEKLFF,TGTGCCAGCAGCGTACAGGGGAACAATGAAAAACTGTTTTTT
-,TRBV7-2,once,TRBJ2-7,CASSWGQGLLPYEQYF,TGTGCCAGCAGTTGGGGGCAGGGCCTTTTGCCCTACGAGCAGTACTTC
-,TRBV27,-,TRBJ2-2,CASSWVPGELFF,TGTGCCAGCAGTTGGGTCCCCGGGGAGCTGTTTTTT
-,TRBV11-2,-,TRBJ2-5,CASSPVGWGRQTQYF,TGTGCCAGCAGCCCTGTTGGGTGGGGGAGGCAGACCCAGTACTTC
-,TRBV4-1,-,TRBJ2-3,CASSQDSRRSVTDTQYF,TGCGCCAGCAGCCAAGATTCACGTCGGAGTGTCACAGATACGCAGTATTTT
-,TRBV28,-,TRBJ2-1,CASSLYLGTPPSYNEQFF,TGTGCCAGCAGTTTATATCTCGGGACTCCGCCTTCCTACAATGAGCAGTTCTTC
-,TRBV7-9,-,TRBJ1-2,CASSLGLYGYTF,TGTGCCAGCAGCTTAGGACTATATGGCTACACCTTC
TRBD2,TRBV19,-,TRBJ2-7,CALPGGVSYEQYF,TGTGCCCTCCCTGGGGGGGTTTCCTACGAGCAGTACTTC
-,TRBV6-1,-,TRBJ2-7,CASSEADFYEQYF,TGTGCCAGCAGTGAAGCAGATTTTTACGAGCAGTACTTC
-,TRBV19,-,TRBJ2-6,CASSIVRATGANVLTF,TGTGCCAGTAGTATTGTCAGGGCTACTGGGGCCAACGTCCTGACTTTC
-,TRBV28,once,TRBJ1-3,CASGQNSGNTIYF,TGTGCCAGTGGACAGAACTCTGGAAACACCATATATTTT
-,TRBV19,-,TRBJ2-7,CASARLAGSYEQYF,TGTGCCAGTGCCCGCCTTGCGGGCTCCTACGAGCAGTACTTC
-,TRBV15,-,TRBJ1-5,CATSRDRGNQPQHF,TGTGCCACCAGCAGAGACAGGGGAAATCAGCCCCAGCATTTT
TRBD2,TRBV4-1,-,TRBJ2-7,CASSPGGAGGPENEQYF,TGCGCCAGCAGCCCAGGAGGTGCGGGAGGGCCTGAAAACGAGCAGTACTTC
-,TRBV9,-,TRBJ2-1,CASSVDGSYNEQFF,TGTGCCAGCAGCGTAGACGGCTCCTACAATGAGCAGTTCTTC
TRBD1,TRBV7-8,once,TRBJ2-5,CASSPRDSQETQYF,TGTGCCAGCAGCCCACGGGACAGCCAAGAGACCCAGTACTTC
-,TRBV19,-,TRBJ1-2,CASNWGDGYTF,TGTGCCAGTAACTGGGGTGATGGCTACACCTTC
TRBD1,TRBV19,-,TRBJ1-5,CASTDLGQGGNQPQHF,TGTGCCAGTACCGATTTGGGACAGGGTGGCAATCAGCCCCAGCATTTT
-,TRBV10-2,-,TRBJ2-5,CASAPHRTDQETQYF,TGCGCCAGCGCACCTCACAGGACGGATCAAGAGACCCAGTACTTC
-,TRBV27,-,TRBJ1-2,CASSLSSAGGNDYTF,TGTGCCAGCAGTTTATCGTCGGCAGGTGGGAATGACTACACCTTC
-,TRBV4-1,once,TRBJ2-1,CASSGDNLNEQFF,TGCGCCAGCAGCGGGGATAACCTCAATGAGCAGTTCTTC
-,TRBV14,-,TRBJ2-3,CASSQEWEVPDTQYF,TGTGCCAGCAGCCAAGAGTGGGAGGTCCCAGATACGCAGTATTTT
-,TRBV5-5,-,TRBJ1-5,CASSLFEWQPQHF,TGTGCCAGCAGCTTGTTCGAGTGGCAGCCCCAGCATTTT
-,TRBV18,-,TRBJ1-5,CASSRGPSINQPQHF,TGTGCCAGCTCCCGCGGACCGAGTATCAATCAGCCCCAGCATTTT
-,TRBV19,-,TRBJ2-7,CASKAGQGAYEQYF,TGTGCCAGTAAAGCGGGCCAGGGGGCCTACGAGCAGTACTTC
TRBD1,TRBV2,-,TRBJ1-2,CAIETGGADGYTF,TGTGCCATCGAGACAGGGGGCGCTGATGGCTACACCTTC
TRBD2,TRBV7-8,-,TRBJ2-7,CASSWICQGLAGSYEQYF,TGTGCCAGCAGCTGGATATGCCAGGGACTAGCGGGAAGCTACGAGCAGTACTTC
-,TRBV6-1,-,TRBJ2-7,CASSEDGSSYEQYF,TGTGCCAGCAGTGAGGACGGCAGCTCCTACGAGCAGTACTTC
TRBD1,TRBV5-1,-,TRBJ2-5,CASSWTGSGKTQYF,TGCGCCAGCAGCTGGACAGGGTCGGGAAAGACCCAGTACTTC
TRBD1,TRBV13,-,TRBJ2-1,CASSSPTGTGVHNEQFF,TGTGCCAGCAGCTCACCGACCGGGACAGGGGTCCACAATGAGCAGTTCTTC
-,TRBV28,-,TRBJ1-2,CASHLGGGYTF,TGTGCCAGTCATCTAGGGGGAGGCTACACCTTC